The rows below give T cell receptor beta chains drawn from one sample of a study of blood T cell repertoires in COVID-19. Libraries were prepared by immunoSEQ multiplex PCR; TCRdb keeps only in-frame clonotypes and omits some of them. The sample includes about 280,000 clones, 90% of them seen just once. Material: PBMCs or T cells enriched from blood (not recorded which). Receptor source: a woman aged 18-29 years with acute COVID-19. Both conserved end residues are trimmed from each CDR3. D genes are given only for firm matches.

v_call	j_call	d_call	cdr3_aa
TRBV3-1/TRBV3-2	TRBJ2-1	TRBD2	ASSLPELSTSGMSEQF
TRBV2	TRBJ2-7	NA	ASITRGGAYEQY
TRBV30	TRBJ2-5	NA	AWSGHQGGTQY
TRBV10-3	TRBJ2-1	TRBD2	AISESLAGGGNEQF
TRBV7-9	TRBJ2-1	TRBD2	ASSSIRGDEQF
TRBV4-1	TRBJ2-1	TRBD2	ASSQDPTSGRGNEQF
TRBV30	TRBJ2-1	TRBD2	AWSVAGSGRMF
TRBV19	TRBJ2-7	TRBD2	ASSTLPIAGRYEQY
TRBV12-5	TRBJ2-3	NA	ASRLQGPLSTDTQY
TRBV18	TRBJ2-5	NA	ASSPYQETQY
TRBV28	TRBJ2-1	NA	ASSQDSLGSYNEQF
TRBV10-1	TRBJ2-5	TRBD2	ASSVGLAGRETQY
TRBV7-2	TRBJ2-5	TRBD1	ASSLGSGQGPGRAQY
TRBV24-1	TRBJ1-4	TRBD1	ATSDPGGEKLF
TRBV7-9	TRBJ2-1	TRBD2	ASTGTSGRTRYNEQF
TRBV27	TRBJ2-3	NA	ASSLVRQRLDTQY